This paragraph reports one T cell receptor (beta chain). What it recognizes is unknown. The time point: patch test 3, about 24 weeks after DPC sensitization. Treatment specified: therapeutic diphenylcyclopropenone sensitization with weekly scalp DPC. Using its own MiXCR run on the RACE reads, TCRdb lists one record per CDR3 protein. The sample includes about 82,000 distinct CDR3 sequences, about an eighth of them seen just once. The CDR3 runs 12 residues. Germline CDR1 and CDR2: SQVTM and ANQGSEA. J was trimmed by 4 bases and V by 7 bases; bases with no gene match: 2. This sample was included in a study of human T cells and chemical hapten exposure. On the study more broadly: Alopecia universalis, totalis or areata was present in patients who were mostly female. Notes on the study in general: The number of TCRs above 1 in 1000 frequency did not change after DPC sensitization. Among expanded TCRs, significantly more large CDR3 similarity clusters formed than among controls.

The rearrangement uses TRBV29-1 and TRBJ2-2; 8 nucleotides match TRBD2. This clonotype was obtained from a woman aged 50 to 60 with alopecia areata. Some clones in this sample may be carry-over from other donors' samples. The sample here was whole blood, taken in connection with sensitization to the hapten diphenylcyclopropenone (DPC). The CDR3 DNA sequence: TGCAGCGCCGGGGGGGGCACCGGGGAGCTGTTTTTT. It is translated as CSAGGGTGELFF.